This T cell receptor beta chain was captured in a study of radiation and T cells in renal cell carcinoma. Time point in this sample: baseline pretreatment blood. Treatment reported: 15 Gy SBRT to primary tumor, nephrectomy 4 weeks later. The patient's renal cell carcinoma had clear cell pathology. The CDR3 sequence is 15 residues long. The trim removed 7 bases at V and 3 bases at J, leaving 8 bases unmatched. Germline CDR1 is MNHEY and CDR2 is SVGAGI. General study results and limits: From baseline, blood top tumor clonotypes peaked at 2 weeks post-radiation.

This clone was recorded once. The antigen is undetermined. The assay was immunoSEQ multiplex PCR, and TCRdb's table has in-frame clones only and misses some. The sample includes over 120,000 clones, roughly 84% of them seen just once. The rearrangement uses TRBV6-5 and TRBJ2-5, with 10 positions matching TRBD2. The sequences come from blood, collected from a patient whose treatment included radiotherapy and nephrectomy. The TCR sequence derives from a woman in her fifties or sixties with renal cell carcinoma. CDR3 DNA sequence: TGTGCCAGCACCCAGCGGGGGGGCCTCGAAGAGACCCAGTACTTC. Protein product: CASTQRGGLEETQYF.